These 7 T cell receptor beta chains were sequenced from one sample in a study of shared clonotypes between healthy human individuals (dated by TCRdb to the early 2020s). CD8 naive samples were CD45RO-negative cells positively selected for CCR7, giving a CD45RA+CCR7+ population that excluded TemRA cells. Libraries were made using the immunoSEQ multiplex PCR assay. TCRdb provides this immuneACCESS table in a form limited to in-frame rearrangements. Some clones are lacking; in checked studies, under half of them reflect an unresolved V gene, and why the rest are absent is not known. The sample table holds about 700,000 clones, of which 92% were seen once. The top ten clonotypes cover about 24% of the sample. The sample comprised naive CD8+ T cells sorted from blood. This sample's cell subset or site label indicates: CD45RA+CCR7+. All receptors come from a man aged 25-45 years in good health.

The rearrangement uses TRBV27 and TRBJ2-7; 9 positions match TRBD2. J was trimmed by 4 bases and V by 2 bases; bases with no gene match: 9. The CDR3 totals 16 residues. Per germline, CDR1 MNHEY and CDR2 SMNVEV (reference sequence). CDR3 loop: CASSLGAGGNRYEQYF. As DNA, the CDR3 is TGTGCCAGCAGTTTAGGTGCGGGAGGGAATCGTTACGAGCAGTACTTC.

The chain has TRBV7-8 and TRBJ1-2; D perhaps matches TRBD1 (6 bases). Trimming stripped 6 bases from V and 4 bases from J, with 18 bases between. Per germline, CDR1 SGHVS and CDR2 FQNEAQ. CDR3 length: 15 residues. CDR3 nucleotide sequence: TGTGCCAGCAGTCCCGGCCCGGGGGCGGGCTATGGCTACACCTTC. Protein product: CASSPGPGAGYGYTF.

This chain joins TRBV7-9 and TRBJ1-2; D is uncertain. The V end lost 1 base, the J end lost 6 bases, and 12 bases lay between the germline ends. Germline CDR1 reads SEHNR; CDR2 reads FQNEAQ (reference sequence). This CDR3 comprises 14 residues. The CDR3 region is CASSLGLAGNGYTF. The CDR3 bases are TGTGCCAGCAGCTTAGGATTAGCCGGGAATGGCTACACCTTC. The full variable domain, in which reference TRBV7-9 and TRBJ1-2 provide the parts outside the CDR3, is DTGVSQNPRHKITKRGQNVTFRCDPISEHNRLYWYRQTLGQGPEFLTYFQNEAQLEKSRLLSDRFSAERPKGSFSTLEIQRTEQGDSAMYLCASSLGLAGNGYTFGSGTRLTVV.

The gene calls are TRBV27 and TRBJ2-1; 7 nucleotides agree with TRBD2. The ends lost 3 bases at V and 4 bases at J; junction bases unmatched: 9. There are 16 residues in the CDR3. Germline V gene data show CDR1 as MNHEY and CDR2 as SMNVEV (reference sequence). Written as DNA, the CDR3 is TGTGCCAGCAGTTTCCTCGGAGGGGAGGGTTACAATGAGCAGTTCTTC. Its protein product is CASSFLGGEGYNEQFF.

The chain couples TRBV9 to TRBJ1-2; 9 nucleotides align to TRBD1. CDR1 SGDLS and CDR2 YYNGEE come from the germline V gene. The CDR3 runs 12 residues. Trimming at V came to 9 bases and at J to 8 bases, leaving 8 bases not matched to a gene. DNA for the CDR3: TGTGCCACCGAGGACAGGGGCGGAGGCTACACCTTC. Its protein product is CATEDRGGGYTF.

J is TRBJ2-1 and V is TRBV27, with 9 bases that match TRBD2. Germline-derived CDR1 and CDR2 are MNHEY and SMNVEV (reference sequence). V gave up 5 bases and J gave up 8 bases; unmatched junction bases: 13. This CDR3 is 16 amino acids long. This CDR3 is CASSPRVAGASDEQFF. In DNA, the CDR3 is TGTGCCAGCAGTCCCCGGGTAGCGGGAGCATCCGATGAGCAGTTCTTC.

The rearrangement links TRBV9 to TRBJ2-3; possibly TRBD1 for D (6 bases). Germline V gene lookup returns CDR1 SGDLS and CDR2 YYNGEE. The ends were cut back, 3 bases at V and 2 bases at J, with 13 bases in the middle. The length of the CDR3 is 15 residues. CDR3 in DNA: TGTGCCAGCAGCGCGACAGGTCTGGTCACAGATACGCAGTATTTT. It yields the protein CASSATGLVTDTQYF.